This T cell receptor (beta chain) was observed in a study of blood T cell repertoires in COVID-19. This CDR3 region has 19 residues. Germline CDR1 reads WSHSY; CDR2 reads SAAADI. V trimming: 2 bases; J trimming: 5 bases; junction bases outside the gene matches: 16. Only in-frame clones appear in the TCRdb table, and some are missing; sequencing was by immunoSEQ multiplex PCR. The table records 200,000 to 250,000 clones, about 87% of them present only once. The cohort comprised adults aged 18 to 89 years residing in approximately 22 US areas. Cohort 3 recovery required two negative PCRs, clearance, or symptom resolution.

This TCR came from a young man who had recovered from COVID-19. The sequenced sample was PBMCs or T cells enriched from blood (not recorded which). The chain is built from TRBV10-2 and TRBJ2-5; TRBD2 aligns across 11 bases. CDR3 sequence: CASSEPLGTSGGAGETQYF. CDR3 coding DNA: TGCGCCAGCAGTGAGCCATTAGGGACTAGCGGAGGTGCGGGGGAGACCCAGTACTTC.